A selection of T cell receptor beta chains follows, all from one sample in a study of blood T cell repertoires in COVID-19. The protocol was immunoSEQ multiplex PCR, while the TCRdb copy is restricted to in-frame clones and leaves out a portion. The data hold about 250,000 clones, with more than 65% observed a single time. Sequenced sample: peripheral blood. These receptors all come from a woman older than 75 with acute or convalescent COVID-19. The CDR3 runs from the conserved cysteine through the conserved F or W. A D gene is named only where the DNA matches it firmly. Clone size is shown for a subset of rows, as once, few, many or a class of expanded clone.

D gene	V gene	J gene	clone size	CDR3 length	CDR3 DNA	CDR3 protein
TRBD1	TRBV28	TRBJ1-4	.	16	TGTGCCAGCAGGGATGCGCCGGGACAGCATAATGAAAAACTGTTTTTT	CASRDAPGQHNEKLFF
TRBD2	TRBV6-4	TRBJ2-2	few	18	TGTGCCAGCAGTGCCCGAATAGGTAGCGGGGTGAACACCGGGGAGCTGTTTTTT	CASSARIGSGVNTGELFF
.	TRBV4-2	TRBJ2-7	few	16	TGTGCCAGCAGCCACGTCATTAGGAGGGGGCGGCACGAGCAGTACTTC	CASSHVIRRGRHEQYF
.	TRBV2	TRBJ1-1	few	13	TGTGCCAGCAGTATAGACAGGACGGCTGAAGCTTTCTTT	CASSIDRTAEAFF
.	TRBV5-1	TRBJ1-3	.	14	TGCGCCAGCAGCTCCGGGAACTCTGGAAACACCATATATTTT	CASSSGNSGNTIYF
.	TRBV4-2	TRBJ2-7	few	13	TGTGCCAGCAGCCAAGATGCGGGCGTCGAGCAGTACTTC	CASSQDAGVEQYF
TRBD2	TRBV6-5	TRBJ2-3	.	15	TGTGCCAGCAGCCCCCTAGCGGGAGTGAGTCGGACGCAGTATTTT	CASSPLAGVSRTQYF
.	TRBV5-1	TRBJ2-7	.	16	TGCGCCAGCAGCTACACCTCCGGGACAACGTCCAACGAGCAGTACTTC	CASSYTSGTTSNEQYF
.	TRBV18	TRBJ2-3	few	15	TGTGCCAGCTCACCAACGGGGTTCGGCACAGATACGCAGTATTTT	CASSPTGFGTDTQYF
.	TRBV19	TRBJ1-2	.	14	TGTGCCAGTAGTATCCCCCCAGAAGACTATGGCTACACCTTC	CASSIPPEDYGYTF
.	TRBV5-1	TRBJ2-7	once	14	TGCGCCAGCAGCTTGGACACCCCCTCCTACGAGCAGTACTTC	CASSLDTPSYEQYF
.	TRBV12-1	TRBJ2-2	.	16	TGTGCCAGCAGCGGCCCTAAGCGGATCCCAAACGGGGAGCTGTTTTTT	CASSGPKRIPNGELFF
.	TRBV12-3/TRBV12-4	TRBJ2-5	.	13	TGTGCCAGCGTAGGCGGCGGGCAAGAGACCCAGTACTTC	CASVGGGQETQYF
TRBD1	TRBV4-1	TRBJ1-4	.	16	TGCGCCAGCAGACTTACAGGGGGCGCAACTAATGAAAAACTGTTTTTT	CASRLTGGATNEKLFF
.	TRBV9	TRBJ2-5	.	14	TGTGCCAGCAGCCAGACTTTGTACCAAGAGACCCAGTACTTC	CASSQTLYQETQYF
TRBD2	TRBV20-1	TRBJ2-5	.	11	TGCAGTGCTCCCGGGGGGGAGACCCAGTACTTC	CSAPGGETQYF
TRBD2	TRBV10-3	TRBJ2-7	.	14	TGTGCCTCCGTAAGCGGGGGGCTCCTCTACGAGCAGTACTTC	CASVSGGLLYEQYF
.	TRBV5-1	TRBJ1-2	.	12	TGCGCCAGCAGCTTGGGACTCTATGGCTACACCTTC	CASSLGLYGYTF
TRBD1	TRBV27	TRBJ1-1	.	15	TGTGCCAGCAGCGTCCAGACAGGGGCGAACACTGAAGCTTTCTTT	CASSVQTGANTEAFF
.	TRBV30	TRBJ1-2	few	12	TGTGCCTGGACGGAGACGGATTATGGCTACACCTTC	CAWTETDYGYTF
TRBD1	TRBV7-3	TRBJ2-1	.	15	TGTGCCAGCAGCTCCCGACAGGGGGCTTACAATGAGCAGTTCTTC	CASSSRQGAYNEQFF
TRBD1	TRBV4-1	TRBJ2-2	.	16	TGCGCCAGCAGCCAAGAGCAGGGGGCGTGGACCGGGGAGCTGTTTTTT	CASSQEQGAWTGELFF
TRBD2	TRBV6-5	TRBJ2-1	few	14	TGTGCCAGCAGATTAGCGGGGGGGCGTGGTGAGCAGTTCTTC	CASRLAGGRGEQFF
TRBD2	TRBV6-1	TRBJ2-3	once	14	TGTGCCAGCAGTGAGGTCGGGAGGCGGGAGGGCCAGTATTTT	CASSEVGRREGQYF
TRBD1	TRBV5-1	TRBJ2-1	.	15	TGCGCCAGTGGACCCCGGGACAGGGTCCACAATGAGCAGTTCTTC	CASGPRDRVHNEQFF
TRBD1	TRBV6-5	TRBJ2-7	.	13	TGTGCCAGTCTCAGGGGGCGATTCGACGAGCAGTACTTC	CASLRGRFDEQYF
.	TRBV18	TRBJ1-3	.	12	TGTGCCAGCTCTGACAAGGGAAACACCATATATTTT	CASSDKGNTIYF
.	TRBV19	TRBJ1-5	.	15	TGTGCCAGTAGCGCTATCGAGAAAAACAATCAGCCCCAGCATTTT	CASSAIEKNNQPQHF
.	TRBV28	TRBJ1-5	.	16	TGTGCCAGCAGTTTACTTAGGAGGTATAGCAATCAGCCCCAGCATTTT	CASSLLRRYSNQPQHF
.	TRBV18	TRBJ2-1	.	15	TGTGCCAGCTCACCGTCAGGCGGGGGCAACAATGAGCAGTTCTTC	CASSPSGGGNNEQFF
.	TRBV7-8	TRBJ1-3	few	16	TGTGCCAGCAGCTTAGGGGCCGGCAGGACTGGAAACACCATATATTTT	CASSLGAGRTGNTIYF
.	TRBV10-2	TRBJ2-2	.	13	TGCGCCAGCCGGGGGACAGTCACCGGGGAGCTGTTTTTT	CASRGTVTGELFF
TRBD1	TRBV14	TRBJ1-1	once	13	TGTGCCAGCAGCCGGCGACAGGGGGATGGAGCTTTCTTT	CASSRRQGDGAFF
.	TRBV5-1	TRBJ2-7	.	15	TGCGCCAGCAGCCTAGGGACTCTGAGCTCCTACGAGCAGTACTTC	CASSLGTLSSYEQYF
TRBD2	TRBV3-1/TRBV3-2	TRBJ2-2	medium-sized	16	TGTGCCAGCAGCCAACCTTTGCGGGGGGCTGGCGGGGAGCTGTTTTTT	CASSQPLRGAGGELFF
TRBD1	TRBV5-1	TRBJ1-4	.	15	TGCGCCAGCGCCGGGACAGGGACGGCTAATGAAAAACTGTTTTTT	CASAGTGTANEKLFF
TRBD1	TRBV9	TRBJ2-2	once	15	TGTGCCAGCAGCGCGGGGACAGGGGGCACCGGGGAGCTGTTTTTT	CASSAGTGGTGELFF
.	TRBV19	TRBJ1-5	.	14	TGTGCCAGTAGTACCCACAGGCCTAATCAGCCCCAGCATTTT	CASSTHRPNQPQHF
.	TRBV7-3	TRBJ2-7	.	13	TGTGCCAGCAGCTTATCAGTAAACCACGAGCAGTACTTC	CASSLSVNHEQYF
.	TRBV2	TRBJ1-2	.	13	TGTGCCAGCAGTGATCAGGGCGACTATGGCTACACCTTC	CASSDQGDYGYTF
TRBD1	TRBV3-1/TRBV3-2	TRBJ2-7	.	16	TGTGCCAGCAGCCAAGCGGGACAGGTTAGCTCCTACGAGCAGTACTTC	CASSQAGQVSSYEQYF
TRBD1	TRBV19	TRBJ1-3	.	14	TGTGCCAGCCAGGGACAGCTCCCTGGAAACACCATATATTTT	CASQGQLPGNTIYF
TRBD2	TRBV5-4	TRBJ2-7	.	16	TGTGCCAGCAGCTTGGAAGGGGGACTAGCGCTTACGGGGCAGTACTTC	CASSLEGGLALTGQYF